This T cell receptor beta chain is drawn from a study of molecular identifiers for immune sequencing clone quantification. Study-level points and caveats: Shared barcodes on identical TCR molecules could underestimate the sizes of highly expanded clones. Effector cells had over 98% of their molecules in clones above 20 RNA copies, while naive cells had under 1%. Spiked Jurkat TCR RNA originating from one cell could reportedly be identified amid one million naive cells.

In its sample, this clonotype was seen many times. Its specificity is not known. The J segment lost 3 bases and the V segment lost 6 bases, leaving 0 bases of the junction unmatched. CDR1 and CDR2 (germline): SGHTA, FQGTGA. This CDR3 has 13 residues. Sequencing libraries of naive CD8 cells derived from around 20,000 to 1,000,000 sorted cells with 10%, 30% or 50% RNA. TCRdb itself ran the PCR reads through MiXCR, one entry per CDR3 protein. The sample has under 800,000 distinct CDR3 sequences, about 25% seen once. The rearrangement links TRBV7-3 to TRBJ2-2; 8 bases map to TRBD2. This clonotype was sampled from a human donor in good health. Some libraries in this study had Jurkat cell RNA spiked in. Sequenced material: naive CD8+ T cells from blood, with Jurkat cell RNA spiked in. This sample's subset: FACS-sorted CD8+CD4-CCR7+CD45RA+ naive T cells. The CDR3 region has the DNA TGTGCCAGCAGACTAGCGGACACCGGGGAGCTGTTTTTT. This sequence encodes CASRLADTGELFF.